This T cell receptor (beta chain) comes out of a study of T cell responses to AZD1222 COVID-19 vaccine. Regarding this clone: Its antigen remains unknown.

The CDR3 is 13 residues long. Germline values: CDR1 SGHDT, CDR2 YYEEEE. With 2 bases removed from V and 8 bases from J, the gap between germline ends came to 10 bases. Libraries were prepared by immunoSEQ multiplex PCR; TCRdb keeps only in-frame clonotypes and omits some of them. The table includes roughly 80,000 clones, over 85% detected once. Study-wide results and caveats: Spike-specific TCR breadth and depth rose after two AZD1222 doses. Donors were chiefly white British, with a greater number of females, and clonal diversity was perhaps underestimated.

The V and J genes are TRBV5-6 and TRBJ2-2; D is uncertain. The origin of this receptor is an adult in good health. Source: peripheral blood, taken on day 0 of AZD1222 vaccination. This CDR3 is CASSFPAYGELFF. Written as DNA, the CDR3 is TGTGCCAGCAGCTTTCCGGCCTATGGGGAGCTGTTTTTT. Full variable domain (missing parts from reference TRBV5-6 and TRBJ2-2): DAGVTQSPTHLIKTRGQQVTLRCSPKSGHDTVSWYQQALGQGPQFIFQYYEEEERQRGNFPDRFSGHQFPNYSSELNVNALLLGDSALYLCASSFPAYGELFFGEGSRLTVL.